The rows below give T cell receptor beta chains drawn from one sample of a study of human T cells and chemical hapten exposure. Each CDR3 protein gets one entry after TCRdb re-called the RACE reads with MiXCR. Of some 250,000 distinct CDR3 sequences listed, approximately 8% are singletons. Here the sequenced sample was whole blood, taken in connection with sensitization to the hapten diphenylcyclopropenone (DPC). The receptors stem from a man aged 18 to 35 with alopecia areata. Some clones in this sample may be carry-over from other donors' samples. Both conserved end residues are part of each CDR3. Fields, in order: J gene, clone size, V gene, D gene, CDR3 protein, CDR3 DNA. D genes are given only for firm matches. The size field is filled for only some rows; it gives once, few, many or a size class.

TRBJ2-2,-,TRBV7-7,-,CATRDANTGELFF,TGTGCCACGAGGGACGCGAACACCGGGGAGCTGTTTTTT
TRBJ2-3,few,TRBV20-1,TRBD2,CSANRGGISTDTQYF,TGCAGTGCTAACCGCGGGGGGATAAGCACAGATACGCAGTATTTT
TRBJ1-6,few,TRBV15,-,CATSRGKGVNSPLHF,TGTGCCACCAGCAGAGGAAAGGGTGTGAATTCACCCCTCCACTTT
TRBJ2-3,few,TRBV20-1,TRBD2,CSASQRGGSDTQYF,TGCAGTGCTAGCCAGCGGGGGGGATCAGATACGCAGTATTTT
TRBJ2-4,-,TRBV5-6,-,CASSLGGGSLAKNIQYF,TGTGCCAGCAGCTTGGGGGGAGGCTCCCTAGCCAAAAACATTCAGTACTTC
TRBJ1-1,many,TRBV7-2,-,CASSYPRGRRSSEAFF,TGTGCCAGCAGCTATCCGCGGGGTAGAAGGTCGTCTGAAGCTTTCTTT
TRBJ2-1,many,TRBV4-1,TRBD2,CASSPTSGGYEQFF,TGCGCCAGCAGCCCTACTAGCGGGGGGTATGAGCAGTTCTTC
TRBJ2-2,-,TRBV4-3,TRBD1,CASSPGGRGRTGELFF,TGCGCCAGCAGCCCAGGGGGCCGAGGGAGGACCGGGGAGCTGTTTTTT
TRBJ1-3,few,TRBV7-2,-,CASSSDRTAPGNTIYF,TGTGCCAGCAGCTCTGATAGGACTGCTCCTGGAAACACCATATATTTT
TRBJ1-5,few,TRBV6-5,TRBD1,CASSLDAGTGRGFKSQHF,TGTGCCAGCAGTCTCGATGCCGGGACAGGTCGAGGTTTCAAGTCCCAGCATTTT
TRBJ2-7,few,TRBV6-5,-,CASSPVAGTSSYEQYF,TGTGCCAGCAGTCCGGTCGCCGGGACGAGCTCCTACGAGCAGTACTTC
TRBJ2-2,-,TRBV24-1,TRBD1,CATSGQGNTGELFF,TGTGCCACCTCGGGACAGGGCAACACCGGGGAGCTGTTTTTT
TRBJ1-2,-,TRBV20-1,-,CSARKAVTYGYTF,TGCAGTGCTAGAAAAGCGGTTACCTACGGCTACACCTTC
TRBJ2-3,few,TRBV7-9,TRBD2,CASSLIERAGADTQYF,TGTGCCAGCAGCTTAATCGAGCGGGCGGGGGCAGATACGCAGTATTTT
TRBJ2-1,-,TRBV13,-,CASSLLRDSPYNEQFF,TGTGCCAGCAGCTTACTTCGGGACTCACCATACAATGAGCAGTTCTTC
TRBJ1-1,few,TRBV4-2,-,CASSRIRRKNTGNTEAFF,TGTGCCAGCAGCCGAATAAGACGAAAGAATACAGGGAACACTGAAGCTTTCTTT
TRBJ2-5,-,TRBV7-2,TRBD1,CASSRDRGYQETQYF,TGTGCCAGCAGCCGGGACAGGGGGTACCAAGAGACCCAGTACTTC
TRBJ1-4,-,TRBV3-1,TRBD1,CASSQESHRGPRKLFF,TGTGCCAGCAGCCAAGAATCTCACAGGGGGCCGAGAAAACTGTTTTTT
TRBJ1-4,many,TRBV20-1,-,CSARVAGATNEKLFF,TGCAGTGCTAGAGTGGCAGGGGCAACTAATGAAAAACTGTTTTTT
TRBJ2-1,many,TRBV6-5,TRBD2,CASSYRTSGGSDNEQFF,TGTGCCAGCAGTTACCGGACTAGCGGGGGTTCTGACAATGAGCAGTTCTTC
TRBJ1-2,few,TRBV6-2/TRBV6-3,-,CASSYLGEDYGYTF,TGTGCCAGCAGTTACCTGGGGGAGGACTATGGCTACACCTTC
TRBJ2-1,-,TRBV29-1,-,CSVAARLTYNEQFF,TGCAGCGTTGCCGCCAGGTTAACCTACAATGAGCAGTTCTTC
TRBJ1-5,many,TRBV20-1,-,CSASKTAGFNNQPQHF,TGCAGTGCTTCAAAAACGGCAGGGTTTAACAATCAGCCCCAGCATTTT
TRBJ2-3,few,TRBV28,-,CASSPDTRTDTQYF,TGTGCCAGCAGTCCCGACACCCGCACAGATACGCAGTATTTT
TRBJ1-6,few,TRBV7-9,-,CASSLDSRGVPLHF,TGTGCCAGCAGCTTAGATTCTCGCGGGGTCCCCCTCCACTTT
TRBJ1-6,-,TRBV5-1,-,CASSLAGTERSPLHF,TGCGCCAGCAGCTTGGCCGGGACCGAGAGATCACCCCTCCACTTT
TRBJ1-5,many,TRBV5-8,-,CASTVRANQPQHF,TGTGCCAGCACCGTCAGGGCCAATCAGCCCCAGCATTTT
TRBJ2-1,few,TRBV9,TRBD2,CASSVGTSGGPNEQFF,TGTGCCAGCAGCGTAGGTACTAGCGGGGGTCCCAATGAGCAGTTCTTC
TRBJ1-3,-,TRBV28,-,CASSLIGRAIGNTIYF,TGTGCCAGCAGTTTAATCGGCAGGGCCATTGGAAACACCATATATTTT
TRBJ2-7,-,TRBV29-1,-,CSVEDPGSEQYF,TGCAGCGTTGAAGATCCGGGAAGCGAGCAGTACTTC
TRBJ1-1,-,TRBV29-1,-,CSVEGTGAGATEAFF,TGCAGCGTTGAAGGAACGGGGGCTGGGGCCACTGAAGCTTTCTTT
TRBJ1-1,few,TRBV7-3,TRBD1,CASSPTGFHTEAFF,TGTGCCAGCAGCCCGACAGGGTTTCACACTGAAGCTTTCTTT
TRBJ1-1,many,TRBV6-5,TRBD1,CASIARDRPPRAFF,TGTGCCAGCATCGCAAGGGACAGACCTCCGCGGGCTTTCTTT
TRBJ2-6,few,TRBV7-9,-,CASTDGRAGANVLTF,TGTGCCAGCACCGACGGGCGAGCTGGGGCCAACGTCCTGACTTTC
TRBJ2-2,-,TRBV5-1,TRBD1,CASSRQGVVTGELFF,TGCGCCAGCAGCCGACAGGGGGTCGTCACCGGGGAGCTGTTTTTT
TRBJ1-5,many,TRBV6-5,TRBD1,CASSAIQGAGSNQPQHF,TGTGCCAGCAGTGCTATACAGGGGGCGGGGTCGAATCAGCCCCAGCATTTT
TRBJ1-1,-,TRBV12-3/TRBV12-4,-,CASSFSPLRSSEAFF,TGTGCCAGCAGTTTTTCCCCCCTCAGGTCAAGTGAAGCTTTCTTT
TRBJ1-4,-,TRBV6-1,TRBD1,CASSEVRGQEKLFF,TGTGCCAGCAGTGAAGTGAGGGGGCAGGAAAAACTGTTTTTT
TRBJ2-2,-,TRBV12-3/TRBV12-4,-,CASSFHPDHRGTGELFF,TGTGCCAGCAGTTTTCACCCTGATCATAGGGGAACCGGGGAGCTGTTTTTT
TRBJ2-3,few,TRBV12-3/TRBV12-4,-,CASSLLVGDTQYF,TGTGCCAGCAGCTTATTGGTCGGTGATACGCAGTATTTT
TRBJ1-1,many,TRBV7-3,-,CASSLEGITEAFF,TGTGCCAGCAGCTTAGAGGGGATCACTGAAGCTTTCTTT
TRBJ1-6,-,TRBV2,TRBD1,CASSDDTGDSPLHF,TGTGCCAGCAGTGACGATACAGGGGATTCACCCCTCCACTTT
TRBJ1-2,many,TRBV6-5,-,CASAPRGARNEGYTF,TGTGCCAGCGCTCCAAGGGGGGCTCGGAATGAGGGCTACACCTTC
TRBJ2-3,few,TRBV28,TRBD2,CASRPWDYWDPDTQYF,TGTGCCAGCAGACCCTGGGACTACTGGGATCCAGATACGCAGTATTTT
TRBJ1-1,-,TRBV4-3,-,CASSQEYSWGTEAFF,TGCGCCAGCAGCCAAGAATATAGCTGGGGCACTGAAGCTTTCTTT
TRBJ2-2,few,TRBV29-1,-,CSVDFSGANTGELFF,TGCAGCGTTGACTTCTCCGGAGCGAACACCGGGGAGCTGTTTTTT
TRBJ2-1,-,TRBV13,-,CASSLTAYNEQFF,TGTGCCAGCAGCTTGACAGCCTACAATGAGCAGTTCTTC
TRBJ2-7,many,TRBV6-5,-,CASRVGRGAQYEQYF,TGTGCCAGCAGGGTGGGCCGGGGGGCGCAGTACGAGCAGTACTTC
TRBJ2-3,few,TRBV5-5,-,CASSSQGTDTQYF,TGTGCCAGCAGCTCGCAGGGGACAGATACGCAGTATTTT